This entry concerns a single T cell receptor (beta chain). The antigen is undetermined. This sample is part of a study of OX40 agonist ivuxolimab in advanced cancers. Study results and caveats: Circulating CD4+ and CD8+ T cells showed clonal expansion by week 6 at 0.1 to 3.0 mg/kg. On average, CD8+ T cells showed a greater number of expanded clones than CD4+.

Autoimmune disease history or systemic immunosuppression meant exclusion. The CDR3 runs 11 residues. V gave up 5 bases and J gave up 3 bases, with 5 bases separating them. Germline V gene sequence: CDR1 SGHTA, CDR2 FQGTGA. The protocol was immunoSEQ multiplex PCR, while the TCRdb copy is restricted to in-frame clones and leaves out a portion. The data contain around 140,000 clones, over 75% of them singletons. This sequence was found in an adult with an advanced solid tumor such as melanoma, head and neck, liver or kidney cancer. This sequence joins TRBV7-3 and TRBJ2-7; D gene uncertain. Sequenced material: CD4+ or CD8+ T cells sorted from blood, taken in a trial of the OX40 agonist ivuxolimab. The CDR3 loop reads CASSPDYEQYF. CDR3 DNA: TGTGCCAGCAGCCCCGACTACGAGCAGTACTTC.